This entry features one TCR beta chain sequence. What it binds is not known. Method: immunoSEQ multiplex PCR; TCRdb's copy keeps in-frame clones and lacks some. Of roughly 2.4 million clones listed, 90% to 97% were seen once; the top ten hold around 0.13%. The sample originates from a study of shared clonotypes between healthy human individuals. Findings and limits, study-wide: The sharing of approximately 4.6% of naive CD4 clonotypes was seen across several donors.

Sequencing used naive CD4+ T cells sorted from blood. The subset was: CD45RA+ positively selected. The TCR was taken from a man between 18 and 29 years old in good health.

CDR3 region: CASSPQTTNSPLHF. The CDR3 region has the DNA TGTGCCAGCTCACCACAAACAACTAATTCACCCCTCCACTTT. The genes are TRBV18 and TRBJ1-6; D unclear. Trimming shortened V by 1 base and J by 6 bases, and 7 bases separated the two germline ends. The CDR3 consists of 14 residues. Germline values: CDR1 KGHSH, CDR2 LQKENI.